One and the same sample provided the 29 T cell receptor beta chains below, sequenced in a study of PD-1 blockade in mismatch repair-deficient tumors. Data came from immunoSEQ multiplex PCR; TCRdb stores just in-frame clones and leaves some out. In the table there are approximately 79,000 clones, 80% to 90% of which are singletons. The specimen was peripheral blood, collected 44 weeks after starting pembrolizumab. The origin of the receptors is an adult with mismatch repair-deficient cancer.

A remark on this clone: In the same sample, other DNA sequences code for this CDR3. The chain joins TRBV18 to TRBJ2-1; D is uncertain. The CDR3 loop spans 12 amino acids. Germline CDR1 and CDR2: KGHSH and LQKENI. The V and J ends lost 3 bases and 7 bases respectively, with 7 bases between them. The CDR3 is CASSPDGNEQFF. CDR3 bases: TGTGCCAGCTCACCTGACGGGAATGAGCAGTTCTTC.

This chain joins TRBV6-6 and TRBJ1-5; D unclear. The germline CDR1 and CDR2 sequences are MNHNY and SVGAGI (reference sequence). The CDR3 is 14 amino acids. The V end lost 6 bases, the J end lost 5 bases, and 14 bases lay between the germline ends. For the CDR3, the DNA is TGTGCCAGCAGAAGACCCGAGGAGCATCAGCCCCAGCATTTT. Its translation is CASRRPEEHQPQHF.

The chain couples TRBV6-1 to TRBJ2-7, with 9 bases lining up with TRBD1. Germline-derived CDR1 and CDR2 are MNHNS and SASEGT. V dropped 2 bases and J dropped 2; count of bases not matched to a gene: 1. The CDR3 spans 14 residues. The CDR3 here is CASSENRGPYEQYF. The CDR3, as DNA: TGTGCCAGCAGTGAAAACAGGGGGCCCTACGAGCAGTACTTC.

This rearrangement joins TRBV11-2 to TRBJ1-2; TRBD1 might be the D (5 bases). Trimming cost V 4 bases and J 5 bases, with 20 bases left between them. This CDR3 spans 16 amino acids. Germline V gene data show CDR1 as SGHAT and CDR2 as FQNNGV. CDR3 region: CASSYPTGGGNYGYTF. CDR3 DNA: TGTGCCAGCAGCTACCCGACGGGGGGGGGAAATTATGGCTACACCTTC.

J is TRBJ2-1 and V is TRBV20-1; D is ambiguous. The CDR3 totals 11 residues. Trimming left V 3 bases short and J 5 bases short, with 5 bases between. Germline V gene lookup returns CDR1 DFQATT and CDR2 SNEGSKA (reference sequence). CDR3 sequence reads: CSASADNEQFF. The CDR3 nucleotides read TGCAGTGCTAGTGCGGACAATGAGCAGTTCTTC.

The count of this clone is one. This chain links TRBV19 with TRBJ1-6, with D unclear. Germline V gene sequence: CDR1 LNHDA, CDR2 SQIVND (reference sequence). The CDR3 totals 16 residues. The V and J ends lost 5 bases and 0 bases respectively, with 11 bases between them. The CDR3 sequence is CASSSETSSYNSPLHF. The CDR3 bases are TGTGCCAGTAGTTCGGAGACCAGCTCCTATAATTCACCCCTCCACTTT.

The chain links TRBV6-6 to TRBJ1-5, with TRBD1 as a possible D gene (6 bases). CDR3 length: 15 residues. Trimming removed 0 bases at V and 1 base at J, with 7 bases between. Germline loops: CDR1 MNHNY, CDR2 SVGAGI (reference sequence). The CDR3 loop reads CASSYSGGSNQPQHF. Here the CDR3 DNA reads TGTGCCAGCAGTTACTCGGGGGGCAGCAATCAGCCCCAGCATTTT.

The chain is built from TRBV29-1 and TRBJ2-3, with 8 bases lining up with TRBD1. Trimming took 6 bases from V and 6 from J; bases not matched to a gene: 5. There are 12 residues in the CDR3. The germline V gene has CDR1 SQVTM and CDR2 ANQGSEA. CDR3 region: CSVRQGWDTQYF. The CDR3 coding sequence is TGCAGCGTCCGACAGGGGTGGGATACGCAGTATTTT.

The chain links TRBV6-1 to TRBJ2-7; D not certain. Germline loops: CDR1 MNHNS, CDR2 SASEGT. V lost 1 base, J lost 8 bases, and 15 bases lay in between. The CDR3 extends over 14 amino acids. The CDR3 reads CASSEVFLRRQQYF. The CDR3 DNA follows: TGTGCCAGCAGTGAAGTCTTTTTACGTAGGCAGCAGTACTTC.

The chain is built from TRBV29-1 and TRBJ1-4; D is unresolved. Germline V gives CDR1 SQVTM, CDR2 ANQGSEA. This CDR3 has 12 amino acids. Trimming pared 8 bases from V and 6 bases from J, leaving 13 bases between. The CDR3 DNA reads TGCAGCACGTGGAATGTCGATGAAAAACTGTTTTTT. Amino acid sequence: CSTWNVDEKLFF.

V usage is TRBV5-1 and J usage is TRBJ1-1, with unresolved D. Per the germline V gene, CDR1 is SGHRS and CDR2 is YFSETQ. Trimming took 1 base from V and 2 from J, leaving 9 bases between them. The CDR3 totals 14 residues. The CDR3 region has the DNA TGCGCCAGCAGCTTGAACAGACGAAACACTGAAGCTTTCTTT. This encodes CASSLNRRNTEAFF.

The chain uses TRBV27 and TRBJ1-5; D gene ambiguous. This CDR3 has 13 residues. Germline V gene lookup returns CDR1 MNHEY and CDR2 SMNVEV (reference sequence). With 4 bases removed from V and 3 bases from J, the gap between germline ends came to 7 bases. This CDR3 is CASSSGINQPQHF. CDR3 in DNA: TGTGCCAGCAGTTCGGGTATCAATCAGCCCCAGCATTTT.

The chain carries TRBV5-6 and TRBJ2-1; the match to TRBD2 covers 9 bases. The junction had 4 bases not matched to a gene; V was cut back by 6 bases and J by 0 bases. The CDR3 contains 15 residues. Germline-derived CDR1 and CDR2 are SGHDT and YYEEEE. Written as DNA, the CDR3 is TGTGCCAGCATAGGCGGGAGGGGCTCCTACAATGAGCAGTTCTTC. It specifies CASIGGRGSYNEQFF.

The chain joins TRBV4-1 to TRBJ1-1, with unresolved D. CDR3 size: 13 residues. V lost 1 base and J lost 0, with 3 bases in between. CDR1 is MGHRA and CDR2 is YSYEKL in the germline V gene. CDR3 DNA sequence: TGCGCCAGCAGCCAAGTTGTGAACACTGAAGCTTTCTTT. Protein: CASSQVVNTEAFF.

V is TRBV2 and J is TRBJ2-1; the D call may be TRBD1 or TRBD2 (5 bases each). Germline values: CDR1 SNHLY, CDR2 FYNNEI. The length of the CDR3 is 15 residues. Trimming left V 7 bases short and J 0 bases short, with 13 bases between. The CDR3 sequence is CASTSGGSSYNEQFF. CDR3 bases: TGTGCCAGCACTTCTGGGGGAAGCTCCTACAATGAGCAGTTCTTC.

This sequence joins TRBV19 and TRBJ2-1; maybe TRBD2 (5 bases). V dropped 9 bases and J dropped 3 bases, with 6 bases sitting between them. This CDR3 has 11 residues. CDR1 is LNHDA, CDR2 SQIVND, per germline (reference sequence). The CDR3 nucleotides read TGTGCCAGCCGGGACTACAATGAGCAGTTCTTC. Residues: CASRDYNEQFF.

The rearrangement links TRBV5-6 to TRBJ2-1, with D perhaps TRBD2 (6 bases). V lost 4 bases to trimming and J lost 4 bases, with 12 bases between them. This CDR3 comprises 14 residues. CDR1 and CDR2 (germline): SGHDT, YYEEEE. The CDR3 loop reads CASSTGEGYNEQFF. The CDR3 nucleotides read TGTGCCAGCAGCACGGGAGAAGGGTACAATGAGCAGTTCTTC. The variable domain in full, completed from reference TRBV5-6 and TRBJ2-1, reads DAGVTQSPTHLIKTRGQQVTLRCSPKSGHDTVSWYQQALGQGPQFIFQYYEEEERQRGNFPDRFSGHQFPNYSSELNVNALLLGDSALYLCASSTGEGYNEQFFGPGTRLTVL.

The chain carries TRBV11-2 and TRBJ1-2; D not certain. The germline V gene has CDR1 SGHAT and CDR2 FQNNGV. The CDR3 runs 12 residues. The V end lost 2 bases, the J end lost 2 bases, and 3 bases lay between the germline ends. The CDR3 spells CASSLRNYGYTF. As DNA, the CDR3 is TGTGCCAGCAGCTTAAGGAACTATGGCTACACCTTC.

The rearrangement joins TRBV5-4 to TRBJ1-1, with 7 nucleotides matching TRBD1. The CDR3 length is 16 residues. Per the germline V gene, CDR1 is SGHNT and CDR2 is YYREEE (reference sequence). The V and J ends lost 0 bases and 2 bases, in that order; junction bases with no gene match: 7. Here the CDR3 reads CASSLGLQGPNTEAFF. CDR3 coding DNA: TGTGCCAGCAGCTTGGGGTTACAGGGGCCAAACACTGAAGCTTTCTTT.

By its share, this clone is medium-sized. The chain employs TRBV27 and TRBJ2-7; D perhaps matches TRBD2 (5 bases). V was shortened by 10 bases and J by 0 bases, with 19 bases between the two germline ends. The CDR3 is 15 amino acids. Germline CDR1 and CDR2: MNHEY and SMNVEV (reference sequence). This CDR3 reads CATGEGFPFSYEQYF. The CDR3 coding sequence is TGTGCCACCGGGGAAGGGTTTCCCTTCTCCTACGAGCAGTACTTC.

The chain couples TRBV4-1 to TRBJ1-1; no clear D. With 0 bases removed from V and 11 bases from J, the gap between germline ends came to 13 bases. This CDR3 comprises 13 residues. Germline assignment: CDR1 MGHRA and CDR2 YSYEKL. CDR3 DNA: TGCGCCAGCAGCCAAGATCGAGTGAAGACGGCTTTCTTT. It translates to CASSQDRVKTAFF.

The gene calls are TRBV15 and TRBJ2-1; 10 bases match TRBD2. CDR1 is LNHNV and CDR2 is YYDKDF in the germline V gene (reference sequence). The CDR3 spans 16 residues. Losses at the gene ends were 5 bases for V and 0 bases for J; bases not matched to a gene: 4. The CDR3 DNA is TGTGCCACCAGCGGCTCTAGCGGGAGCTCCTACAATGAGCAGTTCTTC. This gives the protein CATSGSSGSSYNEQFF.

The chain recombines TRBV7-9 with TRBJ2-1, with D uncertain. The germline V and J ends were trimmed by 3 bases and 7 bases, with 7 bases remaining between them. This CDR3 has 12 amino acids. CDR1 and CDR2 (germline): SEHNR, FQNEAQ (reference sequence). The CDR3 loop reads CASSFGVNEQFF. The CDR3 DNA sequence: TGTGCCAGCAGCTTTGGGGTTAATGAGCAGTTCTTC.

This chain uses TRBV4-3 with TRBJ1-3; a weak D match, TRBD1 (5 bases). CDR1 LGHNA and CDR2 YSLEER come from the germline V gene. This CDR3 has 16 residues. Trimming removed 0 bases at V and 5 bases at J, with 14 bases between. The CDR3 DNA reads as TGCGCCAGCAGCCAAGATCTTCTGGACAACCGAAACACCATATATTTT. Its translation is CASSQDLLDNRNTIYF.

The chain is built from TRBV12-5 and TRBJ2-5; TRBD2 might be the D (6 bases). In germline, CDR1 is LGHNT, CDR2 FRNRAP. The CDR3 is 17 amino acids. Between the trimmed V and J ends, which lost 6 bases and 4 bases, there was a span of 24 bases. The CDR3 DNA reads TGTGCTAGTGGACGAGCCCAGGGACTCCCGGAGGGAGAGACCCAGTACTTC. Residues: CASGRAQGLPEGETQYF. Full variable domain (outside the CDR3, taken from reference TRBV12-5 and TRBJ2-5): DARVTQTPRHKVTEMGQEVTMRCQPILGHNTVFWYRQTMMQGLELLAYFRNRAPLDDSGMPKDRFSAEMPDATLATLKIQPSEPRDSAVYFCASGRAQGLPEGETQYFGPGTRLLVL.

This chain joins TRBV29-1 and TRBJ2-1, with D perhaps TRBD2 (6 bases). This CDR3 spans 12 amino acids. Trimming cost V 5 bases and J 7 bases, with 12 bases left between them. Germline CDR1 reads SQVTM; CDR2 reads ANQGSEA. CDR3 region: CSVPPSVNEQFF. The CDR3 coding sequence is TGCAGCGTTCCTCCTAGCGTTAATGAGCAGTTCTTC.

The chain has TRBV14 and TRBJ2-7; 8 bases match TRBD2. Germline CDR1 SGHDN, CDR2 FVKESK. Germline trimming cut 4 bases from V and 3 bases from J; bases unmatched to any gene: 8. This CDR3 is 15 amino acids long. CDR3 sequence reads: CASSRPGLGSYEQYF. In DNA form, the CDR3 reads TGTGCCAGCAGCCGACCGGGACTAGGCAGCTACGAGCAGTACTTC.

This clone was found once. This chain joins TRBV7-8 and TRBJ1-1, with D possibly being TRBD1 (6 bases). The V end lost 1 base, the J end lost 5 bases, and 11 bases lay between the germline ends. The germline CDR1 and CDR2 sequences are SGHVS and FQNEAQ. The CDR3 consists of 14 residues. For the CDR3, the DNA is TGTGCCAGCAGCTTAGTCGGGGGGCGTACTGAAGCTTTCTTT. Translated, it gives CASSLVGGRTEAFF. The variable domain in full, completed from reference TRBV7-8 and TRBJ1-1, reads GAGVSQSPRYKVAKRGQDVALRCDPISGHVSLFWYQQALGQGPEFLTYFQNEAQLDKSGLPSDRFFAERPEGSVSTLKIQRTQQEDSAVYLCASSLVGGRTEAFFGQGTRLTVV.

For this clone: The junction does not match germline at one end; this may be a read error. The rearrangement joins TRBV6-5 to TRBJ1-1, with no clear D. The germline V gene encodes CDR1 MNHEY and CDR2 SVGAGI. This CDR3 is built from 13 residues. Here the CDR3 reads CASSDSTLTEAFF. The CDR3 DNA reads TGTGCCAGCAGTGACTCTACTCTCACTGAAGCTTTCTTT.